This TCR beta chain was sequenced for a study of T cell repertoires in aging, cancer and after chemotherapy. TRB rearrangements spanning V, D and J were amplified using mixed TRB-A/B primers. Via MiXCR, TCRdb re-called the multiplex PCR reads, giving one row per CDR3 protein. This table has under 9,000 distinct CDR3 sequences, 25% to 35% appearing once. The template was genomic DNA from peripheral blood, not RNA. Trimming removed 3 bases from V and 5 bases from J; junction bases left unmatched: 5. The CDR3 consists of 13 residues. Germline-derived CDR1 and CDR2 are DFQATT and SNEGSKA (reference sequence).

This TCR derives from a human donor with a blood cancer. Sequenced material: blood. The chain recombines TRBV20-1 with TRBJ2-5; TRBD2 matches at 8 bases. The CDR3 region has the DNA TGCAGTGCTAGGGGCCCGGGAGGGGAGACCCAGTACTTC. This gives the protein CSARGPGGETQYF.